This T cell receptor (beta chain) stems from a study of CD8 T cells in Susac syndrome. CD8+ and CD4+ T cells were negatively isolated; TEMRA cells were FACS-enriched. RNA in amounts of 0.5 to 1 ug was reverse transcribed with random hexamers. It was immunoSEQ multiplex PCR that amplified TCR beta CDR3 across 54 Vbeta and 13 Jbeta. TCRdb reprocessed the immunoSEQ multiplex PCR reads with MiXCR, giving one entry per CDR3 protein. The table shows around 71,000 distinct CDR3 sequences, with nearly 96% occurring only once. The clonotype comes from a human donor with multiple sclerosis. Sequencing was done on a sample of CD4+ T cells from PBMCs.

The CDR3 sequence is CSAREDIQYF. For the CDR3, the DNA is TGCAGCGCACGGGAGGACATTCAGTACTTC. The genes are TRBV29-1 and TRBJ2-4; TRBD2 matches at 7 bases. With 7 bases clipped from V and 8 bases from J, the junction kept 2 bases outside the gene matches. The CDR3 length is 10 residues. CDR1 and CDR2 (germline): SQVTM, ANQGSEA.